The 8 T cell receptor beta chains below all came from one sample that was sequenced in a study of T cell responses to AZD1222 COVID-19 vaccine. Sequenced by immunoSEQ multiplex PCR; TCRdb stores in-frame clones only, minus some. Of 110,000 or so clones listed, 88% are singletons. The sample consisted of peripheral blood, taken 28 days after the second AZD1222 dose. Receptor source: an adult who received the AZD1222 COVID-19 vaccine.

The chain joins TRBV28 to TRBJ2-1; TRBD1 aligns across 8 bases. The CDR3 is 17 residues long. The V gene end was trimmed by 6 bases and the J gene end by 2 bases; junction bases not matched to a gene: 12. CDR1 is MDHEN, CDR2 SYDVKM, per germline. CDR3 amino acids: CASSTTWTGPAYNEQFF. The CDR3 DNA is TGTGCCAGCAGCACAACCTGGACAGGGCCAGCCTACAATGAGCAGTTCTTC.

The chain joins TRBV5-6 to TRBJ2-5; D remains unclear. CDR3 length: 14 amino acids. Trimming took 2 bases from V and 1 from J, leaving 9 bases between them. The germline V gene encodes CDR1 SGHDT and CDR2 YYEEEE. In DNA, the CDR3 is TGTGCCAGCAGCTTCCTAGGAAGCCAAGAGACCCAGTACTTC. This gives the protein CASSFLGSQETQYF.

This chain uses TRBV2 with TRBJ1-2; no definite D call. V was shortened by 3 bases and J by 0 bases, with 11 bases between the two germline ends. The CDR3 totals 15 residues. CDR1 and CDR2 (germline): SNHLY, FYNNEI. CDR3 sequence reads: CASSDSGSTNYGYTF. The CDR3, as DNA: TGTGCCAGCAGTGACTCCGGGTCCACTAACTATGGCTACACCTTC.

The rearrangement joins TRBV10-1 to TRBJ2-7; 7 nucleotides agree with TRBD2. CDR1 is WNHNN, CDR2 SYGVQD, per germline (reference sequence). V lost 11 bases, J lost 7 bases, and 17 bases stayed unmatched. This CDR3 is built from 14 residues. The CDR3 spells CASGSGDGLTEQYF. The CDR3 bases are TGCGCCTCCGGGAGCGGGGACGGATTGACGGAGCAGTACTTC.

The rearrangement links TRBV7-2 to TRBJ1-1; TRBD1 is a possible D gene (5 bases). This CDR3 region has 14 residues. Germline CDR1 SGHTA, CDR2 FQGNSA. Deletions cut 5 bases from V and 1 base from J, with 11 bases between. The CDR3 here is CASSPGHPNTEAFF. The CDR3 DNA sequence: TGTGCCAGCAGCCCAGGGCACCCGAACACTGAAGCTTTCTTT.

This clone occurred a few times. The chain couples TRBV3-1 (or the pseudogene TRBV3-2) to TRBJ1-3; D is uncertain. Germline values: CDR1 LGHDT, CDR2 YNNKEL (reference sequence). The CDR3 covers 16 residues. Trimming removed 4 bases at V and 0 bases at J, with 13 bases between. CDR3 region: CASSLWIGDSGNTIYF. The CDR3 DNA is TGTGCCAGCAGCCTTTGGATTGGGGACTCTGGAAACACCATATATTTT.

The CDR3 here is CASSPYTGELFF. The CDR3 DNA follows: TGTGCCAGCTCCCCCTACACCGGGGAGCTGTTTTTT. The chain joins TRBV18 to TRBJ2-2, with D uncertain. The length of the CDR3 is 12 residues. V was shortened by 6 bases and J by 3 bases, with 5 bases between the two germline ends. Germline V CDR1 and CDR2: KGHSH, LQKENI.

This chain links TRBV27 with TRBJ2-7; 10 nucleotides agree with TRBD1. V dropped 3 bases and J dropped 5; count of bases not matched to a gene: 4. There are 14 residues in the CDR3. Germline V gene lookup returns CDR1 MNHEY and CDR2 SMNVEV (reference sequence). The DNA for the CDR3 is TGTGCCAGCAGTTTGTTAGGACAGGGGGACGAGCAGTACTTC. The encoded protein is CASSLLGQGDEQYF.